This T cell receptor (beta chain) was obtained from a study of PD-1 blockade in classical Hodgkin lymphoma. The study, taken as a whole, reports: Lower baseline TCR diversity was reported for newly diagnosed patients than for healthy donors. Individuals who commenced nivolumab within less than 1 year of ASCT were excluded.

Clones were read by immunoSEQ multiplex PCR, and TCRdb kept only the in-frame ones, dropping some. The table includes under 45,000 clones, around 75% detected once. No patient escaped relapse after autologous stem cell transplantation, and brentuximab vedotin exposure varied. The study recorded best responses of complete response, partial response or progressive disease. In regard to this clone: What it recognizes is unknown.

This CDR3 spans 15 amino acids. V lost 2 bases to trimming and J lost 5 bases; unmatched junction nucleotides: 4. Looked up from germline, CDR1 is SGHRS and CDR2 is YFSETQ. The source material was peripheral blood mononuclear cells (PBMCs), sampled at baseline. The clonotype comes from a human donor with classical Hodgkin lymphoma. The chain links TRBV5-1 to TRBJ2-7; the match to TRBD2 covers 13 bases. CDR3 amino acids: CASSLGLAGVHEQYF. DNA of the CDR3: TGCGCCAGCAGCTTAGGACTAGCGGGAGTCCACGAGCAGTACTTC.